There are a few counts of the clone carrying this T cell receptor beta chain. This entry belongs to a study of blood T cell repertoires in COVID-19. At the level of the study: Samples representing acute and convalescent COVID-19 were sourced from the United States, Italy and Spain. Sources were T cells, B-cell-depleted T cells, or PBMCs; the material itself was cDNA or gDNA.

In the study's own analysis: Estimation of nucleated cell counts relied on the amplification of reference gene primers. Libraries were prepared by immunoSEQ multiplex PCR; TCRdb keeps only in-frame clonotypes and omits some of them. The V and J calls and clone size come from that table; D and trimming were worked out from the DNA. The table shows some 45,000 clones, with 86% occurring only once. With V trimmed by 5 bases and J by 6 bases, 4 bases remained unmatched. The CDR3 runs 13 residues. CDR1 is SGDLS, CDR2 YYNGEE, per germline. The receptor was derived from a human donor in a cohort sampled during active COVID-19. Sequencing was done on a sample of peripheral blood. This chain joins TRBV9 and TRBJ2-7; 11 bases are a match to TRBD2. CDR3 sequence: CASSVLAGVEQYF. The CDR3 region has the DNA TGTGCCAGCAGTGTACTAGCGGGGGTCGAGCAGTACTTC.